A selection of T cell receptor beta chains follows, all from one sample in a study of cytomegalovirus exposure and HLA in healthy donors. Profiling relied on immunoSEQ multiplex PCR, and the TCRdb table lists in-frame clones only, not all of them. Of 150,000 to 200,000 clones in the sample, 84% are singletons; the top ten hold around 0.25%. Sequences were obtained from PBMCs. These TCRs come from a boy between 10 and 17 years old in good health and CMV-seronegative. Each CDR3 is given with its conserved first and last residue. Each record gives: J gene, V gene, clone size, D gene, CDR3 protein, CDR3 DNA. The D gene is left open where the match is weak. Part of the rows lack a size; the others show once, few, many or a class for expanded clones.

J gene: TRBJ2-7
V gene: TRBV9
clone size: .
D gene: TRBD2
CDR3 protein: CASSQGGTSGSYEQYF
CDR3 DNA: TGTGCCAGCTCCCAGGGCGGGACTAGCGGATCCTACGAGCAGTACTTC

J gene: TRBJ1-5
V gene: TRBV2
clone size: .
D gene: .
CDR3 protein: CASRPLLGTFGQRDQPQHF
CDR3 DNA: TGTGCCAGCAGACCTCTTCTGGGGACATTCGGACAAAGGGATCAGCCCCAGCATTTT

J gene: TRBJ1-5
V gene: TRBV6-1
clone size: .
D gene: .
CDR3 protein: CASSEGIEGGRKNQPQHF
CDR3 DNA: TGTGCCAGCAGTGAAGGTATTGAGGGCGGACGGAAGAATCAGCCCCAGCATTTT

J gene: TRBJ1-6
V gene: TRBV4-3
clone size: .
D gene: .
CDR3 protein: CASSQDARVNSPLHF
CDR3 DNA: TGCGCCAGCAGCCAAGATGCCAGGGTAAATTCACCCCTCCACTTT

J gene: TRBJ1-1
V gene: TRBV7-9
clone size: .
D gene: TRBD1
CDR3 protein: CSSGQGAENTEAFF
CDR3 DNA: TGTTCCAGCGGACAGGGGGCGGAGAACACTGAAGCTTTCTTT

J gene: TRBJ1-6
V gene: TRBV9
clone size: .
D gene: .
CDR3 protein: CASSVAGAPGSPLHF
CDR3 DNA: TGTGCCAGCAGCGTAGCAGGGGCGCCGGGTTCACCCCTCCACTTT

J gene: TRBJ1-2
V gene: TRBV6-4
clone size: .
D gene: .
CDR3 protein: CASRWGRGDLGYTF
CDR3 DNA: TGTGCCAGCAGATGGGGCAGGGGTGATCTGGGCTACACCTTC

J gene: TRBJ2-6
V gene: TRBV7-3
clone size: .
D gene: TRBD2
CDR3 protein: CASSPSPRGAGSGANVLTF
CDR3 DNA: TGTGCCAGCAGCCCCTCGCCGCGGGGGGCCGGCTCTGGGGCCAACGTCCTGACTTTC

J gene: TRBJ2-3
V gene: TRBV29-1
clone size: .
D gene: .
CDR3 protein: CSVVGRGTDTQYF
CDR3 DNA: TGCAGCGTTGTGGGGCGCGGTACAGATACGCAGTATTTT

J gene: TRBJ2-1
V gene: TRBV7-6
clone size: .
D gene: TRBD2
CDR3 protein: CASSLALGAGPNNEQFF
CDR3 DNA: TGTGCCAGCAGCTTAGCGCTGGGAGCGGGGCCGAACAATGAGCAGTTCTTC

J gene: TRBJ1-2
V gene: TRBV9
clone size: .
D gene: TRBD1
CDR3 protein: CASSVNPGQGNYGYTF
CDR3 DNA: TGTGCCAGCAGCGTTAATCCGGGACAGGGGAACTATGGCTACACCTTC

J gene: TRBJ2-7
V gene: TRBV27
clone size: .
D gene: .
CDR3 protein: CASSLTRGYEQYF
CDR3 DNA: TGTGCCAGCAGTTTAACCAGGGGCTACGAGCAGTACTTC

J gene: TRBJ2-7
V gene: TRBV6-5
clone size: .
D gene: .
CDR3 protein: CASSYSFSSEQYF
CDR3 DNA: TGTGCCAGCAGTTACTCATTTTCTTCCGAGCAGTACTTC

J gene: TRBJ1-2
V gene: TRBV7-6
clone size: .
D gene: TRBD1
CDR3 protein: CASSQGTGAGGYTF
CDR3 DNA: TGTGCCAGCAGCCAAGGGACAGGGGCGGGTGGCTACACCTTC

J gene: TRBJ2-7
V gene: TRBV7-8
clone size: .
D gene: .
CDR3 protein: CASSLRLGVYEQYF
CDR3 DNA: TGTGCCAGCAGCTTACGGCTCGGGGTTTACGAGCAGTACTTC

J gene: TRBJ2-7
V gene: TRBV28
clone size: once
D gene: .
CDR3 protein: CASSFFGPGSYEQYF
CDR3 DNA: TGTGCCAGCAGTTTCTTCGGACCGGGGAGTTACGAGCAGTACTTC

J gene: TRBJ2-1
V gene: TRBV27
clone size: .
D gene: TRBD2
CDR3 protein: CASSRAGGSVNEQFF
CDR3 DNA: TGTGCCAGCAGTCGCGCTGGCGGGAGTGTCAATGAGCAGTTCTTC

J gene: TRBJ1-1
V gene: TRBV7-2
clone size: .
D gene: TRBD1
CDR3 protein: CASSSRQGGTTEAFF
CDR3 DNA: TGTGCCAGCAGCTCCCGACAGGGAGGTACGACTGAAGCTTTCTTT

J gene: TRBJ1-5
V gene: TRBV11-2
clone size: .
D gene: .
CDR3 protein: CASSQSGAQPQHF
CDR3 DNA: TGTGCCAGCAGCCAGTCAGGGGCTCAGCCCCAGCATTTT

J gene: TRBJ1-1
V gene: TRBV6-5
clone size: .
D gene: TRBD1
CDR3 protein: CASSREQGAGTEAFF
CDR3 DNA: TGTGCCAGCAGTCGAGAACAGGGGGCAGGTACTGAAGCTTTCTTT

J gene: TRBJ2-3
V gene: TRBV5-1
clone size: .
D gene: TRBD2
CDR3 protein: CASSLYGTSVDLADTQYF
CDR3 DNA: TGCGCCAGCAGCTTATACGGGACTAGTGTCGATCTAGCAGATACGCAGTATTTT

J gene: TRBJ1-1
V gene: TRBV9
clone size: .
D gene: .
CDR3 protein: CASSVDPGTEAFF
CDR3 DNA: TGTGCCAGCAGCGTAGATCCAGGGACTGAAGCTTTCTTT

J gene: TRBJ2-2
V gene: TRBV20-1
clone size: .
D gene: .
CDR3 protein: CSAIQSGELFF
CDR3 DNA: TGCAGTGCTATTCAATCCGGGGAGCTGTTTTTT